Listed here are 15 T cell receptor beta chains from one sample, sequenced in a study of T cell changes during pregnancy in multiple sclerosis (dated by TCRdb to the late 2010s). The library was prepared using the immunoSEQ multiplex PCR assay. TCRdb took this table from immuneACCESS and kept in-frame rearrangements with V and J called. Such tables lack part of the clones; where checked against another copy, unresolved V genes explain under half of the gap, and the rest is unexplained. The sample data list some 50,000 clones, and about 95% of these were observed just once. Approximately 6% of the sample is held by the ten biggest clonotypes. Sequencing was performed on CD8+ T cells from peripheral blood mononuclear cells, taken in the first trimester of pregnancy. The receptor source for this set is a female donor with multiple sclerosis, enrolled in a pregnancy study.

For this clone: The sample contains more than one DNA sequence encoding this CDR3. The CDR3 DNA sequence: TGTGCCAGCAGTGACGGGACAGGGGGAACAGATACGCAGTATTTT. Translation gives CASSDGTGGTDTQYF. The chain is built from TRBV6-4 and TRBJ2-3; 11 bases agree with TRBD1. Looked up from germline, CDR1 is MRHNA and CDR2 is SNTAGT. The junction had 1 base not matched to a gene; V was cut back by 2 bases and J by 3 bases. This CDR3 has 15 residues.

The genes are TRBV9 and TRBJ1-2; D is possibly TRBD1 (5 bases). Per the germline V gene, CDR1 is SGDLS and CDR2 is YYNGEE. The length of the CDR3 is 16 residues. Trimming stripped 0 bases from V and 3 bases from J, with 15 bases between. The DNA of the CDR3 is TGTGCCAGCAGCGTAGATAAAGGGGCGACCCACTATGGCTACACCTTC. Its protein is CASSVDKGATHYGYTF.

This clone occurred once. Here the CDR3 reads CASSSNTPDRYNEQFF. The CDR3 nucleotides are TGTGCCAGCAGCTCCAATACTCCCGACAGATACAATGAGCAGTTCTTC. This chain joins TRBV7-3 and TRBJ2-1; a weak D match, TRBD1 (5 bases). Trimming took off 4 bases at V and 4 bases at J, with 17 bases between the two ends. The germline CDR1 and CDR2 sequences are SGHTA and FQGTGA. This CDR3 region has 16 residues.

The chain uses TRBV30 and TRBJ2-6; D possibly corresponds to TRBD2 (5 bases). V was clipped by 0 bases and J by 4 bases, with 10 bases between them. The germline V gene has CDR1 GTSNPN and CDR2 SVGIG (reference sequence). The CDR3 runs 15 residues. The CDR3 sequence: CAWSVKRAGANVLTF. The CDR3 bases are TGTGCCTGGAGTGTAAAGAGGGCCGGGGCCAACGTCCTGACTTTC.

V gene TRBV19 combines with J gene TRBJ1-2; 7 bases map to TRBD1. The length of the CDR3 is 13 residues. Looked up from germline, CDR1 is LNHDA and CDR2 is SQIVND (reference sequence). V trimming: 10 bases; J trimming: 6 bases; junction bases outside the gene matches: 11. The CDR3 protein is CATGAQGMDGYTF. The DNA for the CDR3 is TGTGCCACCGGCGCACAGGGGATGGATGGCTACACCTTC.

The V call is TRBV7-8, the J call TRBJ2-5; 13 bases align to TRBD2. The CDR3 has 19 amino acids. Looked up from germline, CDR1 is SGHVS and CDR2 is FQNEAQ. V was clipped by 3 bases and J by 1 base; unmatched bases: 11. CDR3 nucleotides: TGTGCCAGCAGCTTGGAGGGACTAGCGGGATCTAATATCCAAGAGACCCAGTACTTC. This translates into CASSLEGLAGSNIQETQYF.

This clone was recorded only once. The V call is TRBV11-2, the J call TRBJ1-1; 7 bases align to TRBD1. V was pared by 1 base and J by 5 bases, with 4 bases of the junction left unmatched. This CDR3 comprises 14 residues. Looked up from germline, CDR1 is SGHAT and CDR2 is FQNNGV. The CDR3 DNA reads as TGTGCCAGCAGCTTAGCACAGGGGAGGACTGAAGCTTTCTTT. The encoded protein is CASSLAQGRTEAFF.

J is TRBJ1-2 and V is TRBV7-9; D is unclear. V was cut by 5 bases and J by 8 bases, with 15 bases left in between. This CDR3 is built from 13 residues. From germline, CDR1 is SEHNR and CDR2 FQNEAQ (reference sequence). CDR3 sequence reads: CASSPGRSRGYTF. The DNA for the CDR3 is TGTGCCAGCAGCCCCGGTAGATCGCGCGGCTACACCTTC.

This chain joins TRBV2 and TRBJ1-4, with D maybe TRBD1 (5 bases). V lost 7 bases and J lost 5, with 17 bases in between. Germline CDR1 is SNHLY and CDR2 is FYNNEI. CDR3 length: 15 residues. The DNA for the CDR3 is TGTGCCAGCACCCGACAGTTATCGGTGAATGAAAAACTGTTTTTT. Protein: CASTRQLSVNEKLFF.

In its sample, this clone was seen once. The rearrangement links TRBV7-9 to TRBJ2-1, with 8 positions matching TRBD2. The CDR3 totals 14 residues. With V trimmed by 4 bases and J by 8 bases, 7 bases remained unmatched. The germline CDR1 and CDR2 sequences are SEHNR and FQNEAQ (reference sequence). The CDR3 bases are TGTGCCAGCAGCTCCGAGCGGGAGTTACATGAGCAGTTCTTC. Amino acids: CASSSERELHEQFF.

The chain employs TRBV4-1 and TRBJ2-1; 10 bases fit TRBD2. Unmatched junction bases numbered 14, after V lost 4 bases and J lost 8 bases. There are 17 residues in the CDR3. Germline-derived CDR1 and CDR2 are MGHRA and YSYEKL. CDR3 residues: CASSLYNGLAGVDEQFF. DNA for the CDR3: TGCGCCAGCAGCCTATATAATGGGCTAGCGGGAGTCGATGAGCAGTTCTTC.

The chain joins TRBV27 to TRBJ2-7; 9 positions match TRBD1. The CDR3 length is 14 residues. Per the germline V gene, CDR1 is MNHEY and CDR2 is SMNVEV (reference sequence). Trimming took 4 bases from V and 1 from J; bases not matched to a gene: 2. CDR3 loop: CASSSDRGSYEQYF. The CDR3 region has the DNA TGTGCCAGCAGTTCTGACAGGGGGTCCTACGAGCAGTACTTC.

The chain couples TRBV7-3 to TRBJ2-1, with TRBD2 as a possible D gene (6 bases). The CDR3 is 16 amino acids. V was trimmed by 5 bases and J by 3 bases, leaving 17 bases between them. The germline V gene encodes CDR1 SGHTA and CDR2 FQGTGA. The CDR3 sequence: CASSPSPAGLYNEQFF. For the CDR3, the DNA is TGTGCCAGCAGCCCGTCCCCGGCGGGGCTCTACAATGAGCAGTTCTTC.

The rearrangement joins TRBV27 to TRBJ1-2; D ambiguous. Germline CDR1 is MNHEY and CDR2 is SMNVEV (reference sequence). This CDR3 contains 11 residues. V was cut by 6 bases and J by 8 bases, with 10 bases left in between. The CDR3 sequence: CASRTREGYTF. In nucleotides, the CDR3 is TGTGCCAGCAGAACTCGTGAGGGCTACACCTTC.

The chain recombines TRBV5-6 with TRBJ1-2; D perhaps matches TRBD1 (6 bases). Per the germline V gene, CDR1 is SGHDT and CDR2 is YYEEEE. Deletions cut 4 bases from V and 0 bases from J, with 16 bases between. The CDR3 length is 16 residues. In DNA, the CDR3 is TGTGCCAGCAGCCTCTGGACAGTTGCCTCTAACTATGGCTACACCTTC. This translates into CASSLWTVASNYGYTF.